This T cell receptor beta chain originates from a study of PD-1 blockade in classical Hodgkin lymphoma. The repertoire was sequenced with immunoSEQ multiplex PCR; TCRdb's copy has only in-frame clones and lacks some. The repertoire has 20,000 to 25,000 clones, around 68% of them found once; the top ten carry nearly 6%. After autologous stem cell transplantation all patients relapsed, and prior brentuximab vedotin exposure differed between cohorts. CDR1 and CDR2 (germline): SGHTA, FQGNSA. This CDR3 contains 18 residues. V was pared by 5 bases and J by 2 bases, with 14 bases of the junction left unmatched.

The gene calls are TRBV7-2 and TRBJ1-1; 10 positions match TRBD1. This receptor was identified in a human donor with classical Hodgkin lymphoma. Sequencing used peripheral blood mononuclear cells (PBMCs), obtained at baseline. CDR3 in amino acids: CASSPRVTGGARNTEAFF. In DNA, the CDR3 is TGTGCCAGCAGCCCCAGGGTGACAGGGGGCGCGAGAAACACTGAAGCTTTCTTT.